Listed below are T cell receptor beta chains from one sample, sequenced in a study of response to subunit inactivated influenza vaccine. TCRdb redid the calling of the RT-PCR reads with MiXCR, one entry per CDR3 protein. The sample has over 150,000 distinct CDR3 sequences; approximately 15% are singletons. The specimen comprised CD8+ T cells sorted from PBMCs, sampled roughly 5 days after vaccination. These receptors all come from a man aged 50 to 59 who received an inactivated influenza vaccine. Each CDR3 is given without its conserved first and last residue. Fields, in order: J gene, clone size, D gene, V gene, CDR3 length, CDR3 protein. A D gene is named only where the DNA matches it firmly. The size field is filled for only some rows; it gives once, few, many or a size class.

j_gene: TRBJ2-1; abundance: many; d_gene: NA; v_gene: TRBV11-2; len: 12; CDR3aa: ASRVGAGNNEQF
j_gene: TRBJ2-7; abundance: NA; d_gene: TRBD1; v_gene: TRBV29-1; len: 11; CDR3aa: SVMTGLIYEQY
j_gene: TRBJ1-1; abundance: NA; d_gene: TRBD1; v_gene: TRBV12-3/TRBV12-4; len: 12; CDR3aa: ASSPSGQSTEAF
j_gene: TRBJ2-1; abundance: many; d_gene: NA; v_gene: TRBV19; len: 12; CDR3aa: ASSFQGNTPEQF
j_gene: TRBJ2-3; abundance: NA; d_gene: NA; v_gene: TRBV2; len: 11; CDR3aa: ASSVGYTDTQY
j_gene: TRBJ2-3; abundance: NA; d_gene: TRBD2; v_gene: TRBV4-3; len: 12; CDR3aa: ASSQPGLVGTQY
j_gene: TRBJ2-3; abundance: NA; d_gene: TRBD1; v_gene: TRBV5-1; len: 15; CDR3aa: ASSLPPQGVSTDTQY
j_gene: TRBJ2-1; abundance: few; d_gene: NA; v_gene: TRBV7-9; len: 12; CDR3aa: ASSPGDHHNEQF
j_gene: TRBJ2-7; abundance: many; d_gene: TRBD1; v_gene: TRBV5-6; len: 12; CDR3aa: ASSPLGQPDEQY
j_gene: TRBJ2-1; abundance: many; d_gene: TRBD2; v_gene: TRBV6-2/TRBV6-3; len: 8; CDR3aa: ASWGGEQF